This record covers a single T cell receptor (beta chain). No antigen is known for it. This sample was taken from a study of vaccination effects on CD4 cells after COVID-19. General study points: Early post-infection timepoints were missing from the study, which also had few convalescent patients.

The method was immunoSEQ multiplex PCR; TCRdb's version includes in-frame clones alone and lacks a portion of them. The sample consists of 20,000 to 30,000 clones, less than 80% of them appearing once. ViraFEST assay sequencing came after antigen-specific CD4+ T cells were expanded with viral peptide pools. Scientists isolated CD4+ T cells after a roughly nine-day culture period ended. People in the vaccine group had not been infected with SARS-CoV-2 before, and their nucleocapsid antibodies were negative. Cultures of around 2.2 million PBMC per well contained about 11 IU/ml IL-2 plus 10 ug/ml peptides. Germline trimming cut 2 bases from V and 5 bases from J; bases unmatched to any gene: 5. CDR3 length: 14 amino acids. Germline V CDR1 and CDR2: SEHNR, FQNEAQ (reference sequence).

The TCR was taken from a human donor who received a COVID-19 vaccine. The material was CD4+ T cells from PBMCs cultured with SARS-CoV-2 spike peptides, obtained before COVID-19 vaccination. The chain couples TRBV7-9 to TRBJ2-7; 8 bases match TRBD2. The DNA for the CDR3 is TGTGCCAGCAGCTTATCCCTAGCGGGCGACGAGCAGTACTTC. Protein sequence: CASSLSLAGDEQYF.